The rows below give T cell receptor beta chains drawn from one sample of a study of Ad26.COV2.S vaccination and SARS-CoV-2 variants. Generated by immunoSEQ multiplex PCR, the TCRdb table keeps only in-frame clones and is missing some. Of roughly 350,000 clones detected, approximately 86% appear once; the ten largest clones hold about 10%. Source: peripheral blood, taken in a trial of Ad26.COV2.S vaccine versus placebo. The receptors originated from a person aged 18-60 years who received the Ad26.COV2.S COVID-19 vaccine or a placebo. CDR3s include the opening cysteine and the closing phenylalanine or tryptophan. The D gene is left open where the match is weak. Rows give clone size only sometimes, using once, few, many, or a class for an expanded clone.

clone size: .; V gene: TRBV5-4; D gene: .; J gene: TRBJ2-2; CDR3 protein: CASSRDLAPNTGELFF; CDR3 DNA: TGTGCCAGCAGCCGTGACCTAGCACCGAACACCGGGGAGCTGTTTTTT
clone size: .; V gene: TRBV6-2/TRBV6-3; D gene: .; J gene: TRBJ2-1; CDR3 protein: CASSSLENEQFF; CDR3 DNA: TGTGCCAGCAGTTCCCTAGAGAATGAGCAGTTCTTC
clone size: .; V gene: TRBV19; D gene: .; J gene: TRBJ1-4; CDR3 protein: CASSIGRLNEKLFF; CDR3 DNA: TGTGCCAGTAGTATAGGGCGGCTTAATGAAAAACTGTTTTTT
clone size: .; V gene: TRBV7-2; D gene: .; J gene: TRBJ1-6; CDR3 protein: CASSLVPGALGNSPLHF; CDR3 DNA: TGTGCCAGCAGCTTAGTCCCGGGGGCACTGGGTAATTCACCCCTCCACTTT
clone size: .; V gene: TRBV7-2; D gene: .; J gene: TRBJ2-7; CDR3 protein: CASSFQGSSPYEQYF; CDR3 DNA: TGTGCCAGCAGCTTTCAGGGTTCTTCACCCTACGAGCAGTACTTC
clone size: .; V gene: TRBV5-1; D gene: TRBD2; J gene: TRBJ2-1; CDR3 protein: CASSPGTSGNEQFF; CDR3 DNA: TGCGCCAGCAGCCCGGGGACTAGCGGGAACGAGCAGTTCTTC
clone size: once; V gene: TRBV5-4; D gene: TRBD2; J gene: TRBJ2-2; CDR3 protein: CASSLGTSTPGELFF; CDR3 DNA: TGTGCCAGCAGCTTGGGGACTAGCACTCCCGGGGAGCTGTTTTTT
clone size: .; V gene: TRBV30; D gene: .; J gene: TRBJ1-3; CDR3 protein: CAWTWGLRGNTIYF; CDR3 DNA: TGTGCCTGGACCTGGGGGCTAAGAGGAAACACCATATATTTT
clone size: .; V gene: TRBV12-3/TRBV12-4; D gene: .; J gene: TRBJ2-5; CDR3 protein: CASSTGYQETQYF; CDR3 DNA: TGTGCCAGCAGCACAGGGTACCAAGAGACCCAGTACTTC
clone size: .; V gene: TRBV4-2; D gene: .; J gene: TRBJ2-6; CDR3 protein: CASSQDAGSGANVLTF; CDR3 DNA: TGTGCCAGCAGCCAAGACGCGGGATCTGGGGCCAACGTCCTGACTTTC
clone size: .; V gene: TRBV27; D gene: .; J gene: TRBJ1-1; CDR3 protein: CASSFGRMNTEAFF; CDR3 DNA: TGTGCCAGCAGTTTCGGCAGGATGAACACTGAAGCTTTCTTT
clone size: .; V gene: TRBV27; D gene: TRBD1; J gene: TRBJ2-7; CDR3 protein: CASSPGQGTYEQYF; CDR3 DNA: TGTGCCAGCAGTCCCGGACAGGGGACCTACGAGCAGTACTTC
clone size: .; V gene: TRBV2; D gene: TRBD2; J gene: TRBJ2-1; CDR3 protein: CASRTSGGANEQFF; CDR3 DNA: TGTGCCAGCAGGACTAGCGGGGGGGCCAATGAGCAGTTCTTC
clone size: .; V gene: TRBV2; D gene: .; J gene: TRBJ1-4; CDR3 protein: CASSESWAVATNEKLFF; CDR3 DNA: TGTGCCAGCAGTGAAAGTTGGGCAGTTGCAACTAATGAAAAACTGTTTTTT
clone size: .; V gene: TRBV10-3; D gene: TRBD1; J gene: TRBJ2-5; CDR3 protein: CAISVSRTGGETQYF; CDR3 DNA: TGTGCCATCAGTGTTTCTAGGACAGGGGGAGAGACCCAGTACTTC
clone size: .; V gene: TRBV4-3; D gene: TRBD2; J gene: TRBJ2-7; CDR3 protein: CASSQDLTRTSDYEQYF; CDR3 DNA: TGCGCCAGCAGCCAAGATTTAACAAGGACTAGCGACTACGAGCAGTACTTC
clone size: once; V gene: TRBV30; D gene: .; J gene: TRBJ2-7; CDR3 protein: CAWSPSYEQYF; CDR3 DNA: TGTGCCTGGAGTCCGAGCTACGAGCAGTACTTC
clone size: .; V gene: TRBV19; D gene: .; J gene: TRBJ1-5; CDR3 protein: CASARQSNQPQHF; CDR3 DNA: TGTGCCAGCGCACGACAGAGCAATCAGCCCCAGCATTTT
clone size: once; V gene: TRBV28; D gene: TRBD1; J gene: TRBJ2-7; CDR3 protein: CASVTAGGSYEQYF; CDR3 DNA: TGTGCCAGCGTTACGGCAGGGGGCTCCTACGAGCAGTACTTC
clone size: .; V gene: TRBV25-1; D gene: .; J gene: TRBJ2-5; CDR3 protein: CASSEPGSRETQYF; CDR3 DNA: TGTGCCAGCAGTGAACCGGGGTCGAGGGAGACCCAGTACTTC
clone size: .; V gene: TRBV12-3/TRBV12-4; D gene: .; J gene: TRBJ1-5; CDR3 protein: CASSFADNQPQHF; CDR3 DNA: TGTGCCAGCAGTTTCGCGGATAATCAGCCCCAGCATTTT
clone size: .; V gene: TRBV28; D gene: TRBD2; J gene: TRBJ2-2; CDR3 protein: CASSLMREGLGTGELFF; CDR3 DNA: TGTGCCAGCAGTTTAATGCGGGAGGGCCTTGGCACCGGGGAGCTGTTTTTT
clone size: .; V gene: TRBV28; D gene: .; J gene: TRBJ2-7; CDR3 protein: CASSLNSGSNEQYF; CDR3 DNA: TGTGCCAGCAGTTTAAACTCAGGGTCTAACGAGCAGTACTTC
clone size: .; V gene: TRBV28; D gene: TRBD1; J gene: TRBJ1-1; CDR3 protein: CASHRGGLNTEAFF; CDR3 DNA: TGTGCCAGCCACAGGGGGGGCCTGAACACTGAAGCTTTCTTT
clone size: .; V gene: TRBV7-2; D gene: .; J gene: TRBJ2-7; CDR3 protein: CASSLVEGGGLYF; CDR3 DNA: TGTGCCAGCAGCTTAGTTGAGGGAGGCGGCTTGTACTTC
clone size: .; V gene: TRBV29-1; D gene: TRBD2; J gene: TRBJ2-7; CDR3 protein: CSVEGASGSYEQYF; CDR3 DNA: TGCAGCGTGGAGGGAGCTAGCGGGAGTTACGAGCAGTACTTC
clone size: once; V gene: TRBV27; D gene: TRBD1; J gene: TRBJ1-5; CDR3 protein: CATRGGGSNQPQHF; CDR3 DNA: TGTGCCACCCGAGGAGGGGGCAGCAATCAGCCCCAGCATTTT
clone size: .; V gene: TRBV23-1; D gene: .; J gene: TRBJ1-2; CDR3 protein: CASSHRYAGNYGYTF; CDR3 DNA: TGCGCCAGCAGTCACCGGTATGCGGGGAACTATGGCTACACCTTC
clone size: .; V gene: TRBV9; D gene: .; J gene: TRBJ2-6; CDR3 protein: CASSVRGGGANVLTF; CDR3 DNA: TGTGCCAGCAGCGTGCGGGGCGGTGGGGCCAACGTCCTGACTTTC
clone size: once; V gene: TRBV5-1; D gene: .; J gene: TRBJ2-5; CDR3 protein: CASSHRDTQTMYQETQYF; CDR3 DNA: TGCGCCAGCAGCCACCGGGACACCCAGACAATGTACCAAGAGACCCAGTACTTC
clone size: .; V gene: TRBV6-5; D gene: TRBD1; J gene: TRBJ1-2; CDR3 protein: CASKRGQAGIYGYTF; CDR3 DNA: TGTGCCAGCAAGAGGGGACAGGCTGGAATCTACGGCTACACCTTC
clone size: .; V gene: TRBV7-2; D gene: .; J gene: TRBJ2-1; CDR3 protein: CASSYGDGRQREFF; CDR3 DNA: TGTGCCAGCAGCTACGGGGACGGGCGCCAGAGGGAATTCTTC
clone size: .; V gene: TRBV21-1; D gene: .; J gene: TRBJ1-1; CDR3 protein: CASSKGTKSDSTEAFF; CDR3 DNA: TGTGCCAGCAGCAAAGGGACAAAGTCGGACTCTACTGAAGCTTTCTTT
clone size: .; V gene: TRBV7-2; D gene: .; J gene: TRBJ1-3; CDR3 protein: CASSSFLRAVGNTIYF; CDR3 DNA: TGTGCCAGCAGCTCTTTCTTAAGGGCCGTGGGGAACACCATATATTTT
clone size: .; V gene: TRBV24-1; D gene: .; J gene: TRBJ1-5; CDR3 protein: CATSEGSSNQPQHF; CDR3 DNA: TGTGCCACCAGTGAAGGTTCAAGCAATCAGCCCCAGCATTTT
clone size: .; V gene: TRBV6-1; D gene: TRBD2; J gene: TRBJ2-3; CDR3 protein: CASSEQWLAGAYTQYF; CDR3 DNA: TGTGCCAGCAGTGAGCAGTGGCTAGCGGGAGCGTATACGCAGTATTTT
clone size: .; V gene: TRBV11-1; D gene: .; J gene: TRBJ2-1; CDR3 protein: CASSLAWTGTYNEQFF; CDR3 DNA: TGTGCCAGCAGCTTAGCGTGGACGGGAACTTACAATGAGCAGTTCTTC
clone size: .; V gene: TRBV7-2; D gene: .; J gene: TRBJ1-3; CDR3 protein: CASSTGSAGNTIYF; CDR3 DNA: TGTGCCAGCAGCACGGGGAGCGCTGGAAACACCATATATTTT
clone size: .; V gene: TRBV4-3; D gene: TRBD1; J gene: TRBJ2-2; CDR3 protein: CASSQGVGGAAGELFF; CDR3 DNA: TGCGCCAGCAGCCAAGGGGTAGGGGGCGCAGCCGGGGAGCTGTTTTTT
clone size: .; V gene: TRBV3-1/TRBV3-2; D gene: .; J gene: TRBJ1-4; CDR3 protein: CASSQDGDTAKLFF; CDR3 DNA: TGTGCCAGCAGCCAAGATGGGGACACAGCAAAACTGTTTTTT
clone size: .; V gene: TRBV4-2; D gene: .; J gene: TRBJ2-5; CDR3 protein: CASSQEGRGDSEETQYF; CDR3 DNA: TGTGCCAGCAGCCAAGAGGGCAGAGGGGATAGTGAAGAGACCCAGTACTTC
clone size: .; V gene: TRBV13; D gene: .; J gene: TRBJ1-1; CDR3 protein: CASSSGGRTEAFF; CDR3 DNA: TGTGCCAGCAGCTCAGGTGGTAGGACTGAAGCTTTCTTT
clone size: .; V gene: TRBV19; D gene: .; J gene: TRBJ1-1; CDR3 protein: CASSPGGGNTEAFF; CDR3 DNA: TGTGCCAGTAGTCCGGGAGGAGGTAACACTGAAGCTTTCTTT
clone size: .; V gene: TRBV3-1/TRBV3-2; D gene: TRBD2; J gene: TRBJ2-5; CDR3 protein: CASSPGLGETQYF; CDR3 DNA: TGTGCCAGCAGCCCGGGACTAGGTGAGACCCAGTACTTC
clone size: .; V gene: TRBV5-6; D gene: .; J gene: TRBJ2-2; CDR3 protein: CASSLFGENTGELFF; CDR3 DNA: TGTGCCAGCAGCTTGTTTGGGGAGAACACCGGGGAGCTGTTTTTT
clone size: .; V gene: TRBV28; D gene: TRBD2; J gene: TRBJ2-1; CDR3 protein: CASSPQPGLAGERPNEQFF; CDR3 DNA: TGTGCCAGCAGCCCTCAACCGGGACTAGCGGGGGAGAGGCCCAATGAGCAGTTCTTC
clone size: .; V gene: TRBV4-1; D gene: TRBD1; J gene: TRBJ2-7; CDR3 protein: CASSQDRGPPYEQYF; CDR3 DNA: TGCGCCAGCAGCCAAGATAGGGGGCCCCCCTACGAGCAGTACTTC
clone size: .; V gene: TRBV28; D gene: .; J gene: TRBJ1-1; CDR3 protein: CASSPGVLNTEAFF; CDR3 DNA: TGTGCCAGCAGCCCTGGAGTCCTTAACACTGAAGCTTTCTTT
clone size: many; V gene: TRBV9; D gene: .; J gene: TRBJ2-7; CDR3 protein: CASSVGDLGEQYF; CDR3 DNA: TGTGCCAGCAGCGTCGGGGACTTGGGGGAGCAGTACTTC
clone size: .; V gene: TRBV7-9; D gene: .; J gene: TRBJ2-7; CDR3 protein: CASSSQGGGSYEQYF; CDR3 DNA: TGTGCCAGCAGCTCTCAGGGGGGAGGTTCCTACGAGCAGTACTTC
clone size: few; V gene: TRBV27; D gene: .; J gene: TRBJ1-1; CDR3 protein: CASSWRGNTEAFF; CDR3 DNA: TGTGCCAGCAGTTGGCGGGGGAACACTGAAGCTTTCTTT